The entry below describes one TCR beta chain. Its target antigen remains unknown. Base-call qualities are not available, and no considerably larger clone is one nucleotide away. Donors were healthy HIV-negative adults with no recently reported acute infections or vaccinations. Every donor was a Caucasian adult living in Nashville, Tennessee, USA. Magnetic negative selection was used to enrich CD4+ T cells, after which naive cells were positively selected on CD45RA and the negative fraction became the memory subset. Blood was obtained by leukapheresis, after which PBMCs were separated by Ficoll-Histopaque density gradient centrifugation and cryopreserved in liquid nitrogen vapor phase. Analytical flow cytometry was used to check the purity and quantity of every magnetically sorted T cell population. From each sorted fraction, genomic DNA was isolated and quantified by UV absorbance on a Nanodrop 2000c.

Using the deep immunoSEQ assay, multiplex PCR amplified TCR CDR3 regions from genomic DNA. Genomic DNA extracted from each cell subset was distributed evenly over all wells of several immunoSEQ 96-well plates, and each plate served as one replicate. Each replicate PCR for sorted subsets received around 200 ng genomic DNA, equal to tens of thousands of T cell genomes. The purified libraries were quantified using a Qubit 3.0 fluorometer, sized with a Bioanalyzer 2100, and then quantified again using the KAPA Library Quantification kit. A separate single-read 150-cycle Illumina NextSeq 550 flow cell was used to sequence each immunoSEQ 96-well plate. On the authors' methods: Because only junctional sequences without quality scores were contained in the immunoSEQ output, filtering matching that applied to full-length reads could not be performed. Sequences were annotated with PyIR, a Python wrapper for IgBLAST v1.9, using IMGT germline references to assign V/J genes and CDR3. Any read was removed if the V/J assignment was weak (E-value above 1e-6), the CDR3 was missing, or the read contained stop codons, out-of-frame junctions, or ambiguous translated residues. A V3J clonotype was defined by an identical inferred V gene, J gene, and CDR3 amino acid sequence. Percentage overlap between repertoires was calculated by dividing the number of shared unique clonotypes by the size of the smaller repertoire. Three approaches were used to assess repertoire richness: RTK rarefaction, the Chao1 estimator, and Recon v2.1 estimates of unobserved clonotypes. Generation probabilities were computed with OLGA for all TCRbeta clonotypes obtained by the gDNA method from a few donors. In TCRdb, the immuneACCESS table is reduced to in-frame sequences with V and J assigned. These tables do not hold every clone; where another copy was compared, an unresolved V gene accounts for under half, and the others remain unexplained. Clone size and the V and J calls come from that table; the DNA yielded D and trimming. This sample has 850,000 to 1,100,000 clones in its table, and 77% of those were observed once. The ten largest make up 0.85% to 1% of the sample.

The CDR3 covers 15 residues, taking in both the cysteine and the phenylalanine. The retained sequence is limited to the CDR3, 45 bases, with the frame set at the first base. The germline V gene encodes CDR1 LGHNA and CDR2 YNFKEQ. V loses 1 base at its end and J loses 5 bases; junction bases beyond the gene matches: 2. The entry originates in a study of shared clonotypes between healthy human individuals (dated by TCRdb to 2019 to 2021). General notes on the study: The cohort included three men and a couple of women between 18 and 49 years of age. Per donor, three plates each were used for CD4 naive and CD4 memory, two for CD8 naive, and one for CD8 memory. To estimate repertoire size and how much clonotypes are shared between individuals, the study performed deep sequencing of blood TCR repertoires from five healthy adults. Different laboratories and diverse techniques were used to prepare libraries and sequence TCR repertoires, to increase sequencing depth and limit assay-specific biases. Each donor's leukapheresis produced roughly between roughly 0.85 and 9.5 billion PBMCs.

Broad study findings and their caveats: The small number of donors limited the genetic and exposure-history diversity represented. Compared with non-shared clonotypes, the clonotypes found in all four sorted-subset donors had higher generation probabilities. Sampling was restricted to blood, and TCR repertoires in tissues likely differ from the TCR repertoires found in blood. When a handful of donors were compared, the shared fraction of clonotypes was about 5.5% for naive CD4, about 4% for naive CD8, more than 2% for memory CD4, and 0.35% to 0.5% for memory CD8. Naive subsets generally had larger estimated clonotype richness than memory subsets. Based on pairwise subsampling, the degree of clonotype sharing among donors was expected to be affected by sequencing depth. Even with the large sequencing depth, rarefaction of the sorted-subset datasets indicated that sequencing was incomplete.

The sample comprised memory CD4+ T cells from PBMCs. The cell subset or site label here, explained by the study, means: CD45RA-negative fraction. The rearranged segments are TRBV4-2 and TRBJ2-2; the central 9 bases match TRBD2. This TCR was recovered from a man younger than 30 in good health. Some clones in this sample may be carry-over from other donors' samples. The bases read TGTGCCAGCAGCCAAGGGCTAGCGGGGACCGGGGAGCTGTTTTTT. This translates into CASSQGLAGTGELFF.